This T cell receptor beta chain was documented in a study of molecular identifiers for immune sequencing clone quantification. The CDR3 length is 10 residues. Germline CDR1 is GTSNPN and CDR2 is SVGIG (reference sequence). Deletions cut 0 bases from V and 9 bases from J, with 3 bases between. TCRdb passed the PCR reads through MiXCR, listing each CDR3 protein once. The sample yields some 65,000 distinct CDR3 sequences, less than 20% seen once. This clonotype showed up just a few times. This chain uses TRBV30 with TRBJ2-1; D is unresolved. Source material: naive CD8+ T cells from blood, with Jurkat cell RNA spiked in. This sample's subset: FACS-sorted CD8+CD4-CCR7+CD45RA+ naive T cells. This receptor was taken from a human donor in good health. Some libraries in this study had Jurkat cell RNA spiked in. The CDR3 bases are TGTGCCTGGAGTGTAGGTGAGCAGTTCTTC. This translates into CAWSVGEQFF.